The 26 T cell receptor beta chains listed next were all sequenced from one sample in a study of radiotherapy plus CTLA-4 blockade in lung cancer (dated by TCRdb to about 2018). Receptor libraries were prepared by the immunoSEQ multiplex PCR assay. Drawn from immuneACCESS, this table holds only the in-frame rearrangements with V and J called that TCRdb kept. Clones are partly lost; checked studies trace under half to an unresolved V gene and leave the rest unexplained. This sample holds more than 55,000 clones; approximately 84% were observed only once. The ten largest clones represent 6% to 7% of the sample. The sample here was peripheral blood, taken from a patient treated with radiotherapy plus ipilimumab. The origin of the receptors is a human donor with non-small cell lung cancer whose response to radiotherapy plus ipilimumab could not be evaluated.

This chain connects TRBV29-1 to TRBJ1-2, with 7 bases matching TRBD1. This CDR3 has 13 residues. Germline CDR1 reads SQVTM; CDR2 reads ANQGSEA. Trimming at V came to 5 bases and at J to 4 bases, leaving 7 bases not matched to a gene. DNA for the CDR3: TGCAGCGTTCAGGGGGGCAGCTCCTATGGCTACACCTTC. Translated, it gives CSVQGGSSYGYTF.

The chain combines TRBV5-1 with TRBJ1-2; perhaps TRBD1 as D (6 bases). Germline CDR1 reads SGHRS; CDR2 reads YFSETQ. Trimming shortened V by 0 bases and J by 6 bases, and 15 bases separated the two germline ends. CDR3 length equals 15 residues. The CDR3 loop reads CASSLEAGEEHGYTF. The CDR3 region has the DNA TGCGCCAGCAGCTTGGAGGCAGGGGAAGAGCATGGCTACACCTTC.

This chain uses TRBV7-2 with TRBJ2-3; 9 nucleotides match TRBD2. Germline V gene sequence: CDR1 SGHTA, CDR2 FQGNSA. The CDR3 is 16 residues long. With V trimmed by 5 bases and J by 3 bases, 9 bases remained unmatched. CDR3 nucleotide sequence: TGTGCCAGCAGCATAATGCGGGGGGGCGGGACAGATACGCAGTATTTT. Translation gives CASSIMRGGGTDTQYF.

The V call is TRBV5-6, the J call TRBJ2-7; tentative D call: TRBD1 (6 bases). This CDR3 region has 14 residues. Germline CDR1 and CDR2: SGHDT and YYEEEE. V dropped 4 bases and J dropped 4 bases, with 15 bases sitting between them. This chain's CDR3 is CASSLKGVDYEQYF. DNA of the CDR3: TGTGCCAGCAGCCTCAAGGGGGTCGATTACGAGCAGTACTTC.

The chain has TRBV7-2 and TRBJ2-5, with 8 nucleotides matching TRBD2. The CDR3 loop spans 14 amino acids. The germline gives CDR1 SGHTA, CDR2 FQGNSA. With V trimmed by 4 bases and J by 5 bases, 6 bases remained unmatched. The CDR3 nucleotides read TGTGCCAGCAGCTCCGGACTAGCATGGGAGACCCAGTACTTC. This sequence encodes CASSSGLAWETQYF.

The chain is built from TRBV27 and TRBJ1-2; D might be TRBD1 (6 bases). Germline CDR1 MNHEY, CDR2 SMNVEV (reference sequence). V was trimmed by 6 bases and J by 7 bases, leaving 18 bases between them. This CDR3 region has 14 residues. The CDR3 reads CASRQTSTGFGYTF. CDR3 in DNA: TGTGCCAGCAGGCAAACCTCTACAGGGTTTGGCTACACCTTC.

J is TRBJ2-2 and V is TRBV28; 8 positions agree with TRBD2. This CDR3 is built from 19 residues. Germline CDR1 reads MDHEN; CDR2 reads SYDVKM. The junction had 15 bases not matched to a gene; V was cut back by 4 bases and J by 2 bases. The CDR3 DNA sequence: TGTGCCAGCAGTTACCCCCTCTTCGGTAGCGGGACTAACACCGGGGAGCTGTTTTTT. Translating it yields CASSYPLFGSGTNTGELFF.

The rearrangement links TRBV5-1 to TRBJ2-3; 14 bases match TRBD2. CDR3 length equals 18 residues. Trimming at V came to 0 bases and at J to 5 bases, leaving 8 bases not matched to a gene. The germline gives CDR1 SGHRS, CDR2 YFSETQ. CDR3 sequence (DNA): TGCGCCAGCAGCTTGGGTGGGACTAGCGGGGGTTCAAGAGATACGCAGTATTTT. Protein: CASSLGGTSGGSRDTQYF.

The J gene is TRBJ1-5, the V gene TRBV5-6; 7 bases are a match to TRBD1. V was pared by 4 bases and J by 4 bases, with 11 bases of the junction left unmatched. This CDR3 is built from 16 residues. CDR1 and CDR2 from the germline V gene are SGHDT and YYEEEE. The CDR3 DNA reads as TGTGCCAGCAGCCTCACAGGGGTCGCCGCAAATCAGCCCCAGCATTTT. Translation gives CASSLTGVAANQPQHF. Full variable domain (remainder filled in from reference TRBV5-6 and TRBJ1-5): DAGVTQSPTHLIKTRGQQVTLRCSPKSGHDTVSWYQQALGQGPQFIFQYYEEEERQRGNFPDRFSGHQFPNYSSELNVNALLLGDSALYLCASSLTGVAANQPQHFGDGTRLSIL.

This chain links TRBV28 with TRBJ2-7; 8 nucleotides line up with TRBD1. V was clipped by 5 bases and J by 0 bases; unmatched bases: 3. Looked up from germline, CDR1 is MDHEN and CDR2 is SYDVKM. This CDR3 has 14 amino acids. Here the CDR3 DNA reads TGTGCCAGCAGTCCGGGACAGGCCTCCTACGAGCAGTACTTC. Its translation is CASSPGQASYEQYF.

J is TRBJ2-3 and V is TRBV5-1; possibly TRBD1 for D (6 bases). CDR3 length: 16 amino acids. V was shortened by 0 bases and J by 4 bases, with 15 bases between the two germline ends. Per the germline V gene, CDR1 is SGHRS and CDR2 is YFSETQ. The CDR3 region is CASSLGTDWQADTQYF. The CDR3 nucleotides read TGCGCCAGCAGCTTGGGGACAGACTGGCAAGCAGATACGCAGTATTTT. The full variable domain, in which reference TRBV5-1 and TRBJ2-3 provide the parts outside the CDR3, is KAGVTQTPRYLIKTRGQQVTLSCSPISGHRSVSWYQQTPGQGLQFLFEYFSETQRNKGNFPGRFSGRQFSNSRSEMNVSTLELGDSALYLCASSLGTDWQADTQYFGPGTRLTVL.

This clone has only a few counts. The chain employs TRBV27 and TRBJ1-4; 8 nucleotides agree with TRBD1. The CDR3 loop spans 17 amino acids. V shed 3 bases, J shed 8 bases, and the junction held 14 bases outside the gene matches. Per germline, CDR1 MNHEY and CDR2 SMNVEV (reference sequence). CDR3 protein: CASSLFSLDRGKEKLFF. The CDR3 nucleotides are TGTGCCAGCAGTTTGTTTAGCTTAGACAGGGGAAAGGAAAAACTGTTTTTT.

This chain uses TRBV9 with TRBJ2-1, with 11 bases aligning to TRBD2. This CDR3 has 16 amino acids. CDR1 and CDR2 from the germline V gene are SGDLS and YYNGEE. V dropped 0 bases and J dropped 4; count of bases not matched to a gene: 3. The CDR3 nucleotides read TGTGCCAGCAGCGTAGGTAGCGGGGGGGCTTACAATGAGCAGTTCTTC. This encodes CASSVGSGGAYNEQFF.

The chain links TRBV6-1 to TRBJ1-1; 12 nucleotides agree with TRBD1. This CDR3 comprises 14 residues. From germline, CDR1 is MNHNS and CDR2 SASEGT. J was trimmed by 10 bases and V by 2 bases; bases with no gene match: 5. Written as DNA, the CDR3 is TGTGCCAGCAGTGAACGGGGGACAGGGGGCGCAGCTTTCTTT. Its translation is CASSERGTGGAAFF.

In nucleotides, the CDR3 is TGTGCCAGCACCCTTAGGAGGGGAAAAGAGCGTGGCTACACCTTC. Residues: CASTLRRGKERGYTF. The chain links TRBV7-2 to TRBJ1-2; D might be TRBD1 (5 bases). The germline CDR1 and CDR2 sequences are SGHTA and FQGNSA. This CDR3 region has 15 residues. V lost 7 bases and J lost 7, with 22 bases in between.

In the case of this clone: A read error may produce the germline difference seen at one junction end. Written as DNA, the CDR3 is TGTGCCAACAGCTTAGGGACAGCTTCCTACGAGCAGTACTTC. It codes for CANSLGTASYEQYF. The chain joins TRBV7-8 to TRBJ2-7; the match to TRBD1 covers 7 bases. Germline V gene sequence: CDR1 SGHVS, CDR2 FQNEAQ. The CDR3 contains 14 residues.

This sequence joins TRBV7-9 and TRBJ2-7, with 7 nucleotides matching TRBD1. This CDR3 region has 12 residues. In germline, CDR1 is SEHNR, CDR2 FQNEAQ (reference sequence). Trimming removed 1 base from V and 6 bases from J; junction bases left unmatched: 0. The CDR3 DNA follows: TGTGCCAGCAGCTTAGACAGGGGCGAGCAGTACTTC. It yields the protein CASSLDRGEQYF.

CDR3 sequence: CAINDDRGGQPQHF. The CDR3 DNA sequence: TGTGCCATCAATGACGACAGGGGAGGACAGCCCCAGCATTTT. This chain joins TRBV10-3 and TRBJ1-5, with 8 bases that match TRBD1. From germline, CDR1 is ENHRY and CDR2 SYGVKD. CDR3 size: 14 residues. V shed 7 bases and J 7 bases; nucleotides not matched to a gene: 9.

This chain links TRBV5-1 with TRBJ1-1, with a possible D match to TRBD1 (5 bases). This CDR3 comprises 17 residues. Trimming took 2 bases from V and 0 from J, leaving 17 bases between them. Looked up from germline, CDR1 is SGHRS and CDR2 is YFSETQ. CDR3 in amino acids: CASSLPGISGMNTEAFF. The CDR3 DNA sequence: TGCGCCAGCAGCTTACCAGGGATTTCCGGTATGAACACTGAAGCTTTCTTT.

This chain connects TRBV6-1 to TRBJ2-5; possibly TRBD1 for D (5 bases). V was pared by 4 bases and J by 1 base, with 7 bases between. The CDR3 totals 13 residues. Germline values: CDR1 MNHNS, CDR2 SASEGT. The CDR3 coding sequence is TGTGCCAGCAGTGCCCAGGGCCAAGAGACCCAGTACTTC. Residues: CASSAQGQETQYF.

The chain recombines TRBV7-2 with TRBJ2-4, with 8 bases matching TRBD2. Germline V gene data show CDR1 as SGHTA and CDR2 as FQGNSA. Losses at the gene ends were 5 bases for V and 10 bases for J; bases not matched to a gene: 13. This CDR3 contains 15 residues. CDR3 residues: CASSTGGGRGGIQYF. The CDR3 DNA follows: TGTGCCAGCAGCACGGGCGGGGGACGGGGGGGGATTCAGTACTTC.

This clone turned up a few times. The CDR3 spells CASSLEPGASATQYF. The CDR3 DNA sequence: TGCGCCAGCAGCTTGGAACCAGGCGCCTCCGCGACCCAGTACTTC. The V call is TRBV5-1, the J call TRBJ2-5, with D hard to call. Germline V lookup: CDR1 SGHRS, CDR2 YFSETQ. The CDR3 contains 15 residues. Deletions cut 0 bases from V and 7 bases from J, with 16 bases between.

The V gene is TRBV21-1, the J gene TRBJ1-3. TRBV21-1 is annotated as a pseudogene. This CDR3 contains 16 residues. CDR3 nucleotides: TGTGCCAGCAGCACCCCCCCCGAGATAATCGGAAACACCATATATTTT. Encoded protein: CASSTPPEIIGNTIYF.

The J gene is TRBJ2-3, the V gene TRBV11-3, with D unclear. Trimming took 5 bases from V and 1 from J, leaving 10 bases between them. The CDR3 is 14 amino acids. Germline V gives CDR1 SGHNT, CDR2 YENEEA. The CDR3 here is CASSPTAGTDTQYF. The CDR3 DNA reads as TGTGCCAGCAGCCCAACGGCGGGCACAGATACGCAGTATTTT.

The chain carries TRBV27 and TRBJ2-5; D gene ambiguous. V lost 2 bases and J 9 bases, leaving 7 bases between the germline ends. The germline CDR1 and CDR2 sequences are MNHEY and SMNVEV (reference sequence). The CDR3 sequence is 11 residues long. The CDR3 here is CASSLSEAQYF. In nucleotides, the CDR3 is TGTGCCAGCAGTTTAAGCGAGGCCCAGTACTTC.

Only one count was recorded for this clone. The rearrangement joins TRBV2 to TRBJ1-4; possible D gene TRBD1, 6 bases. The CDR3 is 13 residues long. CDR1 and CDR2 from the germline V gene are SNHLY and FYNNEI. Trimming stripped 7 bases from V and 6 bases from J, with 12 bases between. The CDR3 DNA is TGTGCCAGCAAAGGGGGGGTCGATGAAAAACTGTTTTTT. This translates into CASKGGVDEKLFF.